The 23 T cell receptor beta chains below come from one sample, sequenced in a study of Ad26.COV2.S vaccination and SARS-CoV-2 variants. Sequencing used immunoSEQ multiplex PCR; TCRdb keeps in-frame clones, though not all of them. This sample has about 680,000 clones; roughly 90% occur once, and the top ten carry over 1.3%. Treatment: roughly 20 received Ad26.COV2.S at low or high dose, single or two shots; about 5 received placebo; per-sample allocation not given. Specimen acquisition occurred on day 63 following the initial vaccine or placebo injection. The sequencing used peripheral blood, collected in a trial of Ad26.COV2.S vaccine versus placebo. These TCRs come from a person between 18 and 59 years old who received the Ad26.COV2.S COVID-19 vaccine or a placebo.

The chain couples TRBV29-1 to TRBJ1-1; D not certain. V was cut by 6 bases and J by 1 base, with 12 bases left in between. The CDR3 is 13 amino acids. Germline values: CDR1 SQVTM, CDR2 ANQGSEA. Here the CDR3 DNA reads TGCAGCGTCGCCTTGATGAGGAACACTGAAGCTTTCTTT. Encoded protein: CSVALMRNTEAFF. Combining the CDR3 with reference TRBV29-1 and TRBJ1-1 gives the whole variable domain SAVISQKPSRDICQRGTSLTIQCQVDSQVTMMFWYRQQPGQSLTLIATANQGSEATYESGFVIDKFPISRPNLTFSTLTVSNMSPEDSSIYLCSVALMRNTEAFFGQGTRLTVV.

The rearrangement joins TRBV7-9 to TRBJ2-5; D tentatively fits TRBD1 or TRBD2 (6 bases each). This CDR3 comprises 15 residues. The V gene's germline CDR1 is SEHNR and CDR2 FQNEAQ (reference sequence). Trimming left V 5 bases short and J 1 base short, with 14 bases between. The CDR3 DNA reads TGTGCCAGCAGCCCGGGGGCCAGGGCCCAAGAGACCCAGTACTTC. This sequence encodes CASSPGARAQETQYF.

This chain uses TRBV2 with TRBJ1-6, with TRBD1 matching over 9 bases. This CDR3 spans 12 amino acids. V trimming: 6 bases; J trimming: 9 bases; junction bases outside the gene matches: 0. Germline V gene lookup returns CDR1 SNHLY and CDR2 FYNNEI. The DNA of the CDR3 is TGTGCCAGCAGGGGACAGGGTTCACCCCTCCACTTT. Its translation: CASRGQGSPLHF.

The CDR3 reads CAWSTDRNYGYTF. DNA for the CDR3: TGTGCCTGGAGTACCGACAGGAACTATGGCTACACCTTC. The chain links TRBV30 to TRBJ1-2, with D perhaps matching TRBD1 (6 bases). CDR3 length: 13 amino acids. Between the trimmed V and J ends, which lost 2 bases and 2 bases, there was a span of 9 bases. Germline assignment: CDR1 GTSNPN and CDR2 SVGIG (reference sequence).

This chain connects TRBV14 to TRBJ2-7; D remains ambiguous. Germline V gene lookup returns CDR1 SGHDN and CDR2 FVKESK. Trimming left V 3 bases short and J 3 bases short, with 3 bases between. The CDR3 loop spans 11 amino acids. The CDR3, as DNA: TGTGCCAGCAGCCACGGCTACGAGCAGTACTTC. Protein: CASSHGYEQYF. Full variable domain (remainder filled in from reference TRBV14 and TRBJ2-7): EAGVTQFPSHSVIEKGQTVTLRCDPISGHDNLYWYRRVMGKEIKFLLHFVKESKQDESGMPNNRFLAERTGGTYSTLKVQPAELEDSGVYFCASSHGYEQYFGPGTRLTVT.

The rearrangement uses TRBV11-3 and TRBJ1-5, with 8 positions matching TRBD1. Trimming removed 2 bases from V and 5 bases from J; junction bases left unmatched: 8. The CDR3 sequence is 16 residues long. CDR1 is SGHNT, CDR2 YENEEA, per germline. CDR3 coding DNA: TGTGCCAGCAGCTTACCCCTGGACAGGGAGGATCAGCCCCAGCATTTT. It codes for CASSLPLDREDQPQHF.

The chain recombines TRBV6-2 or TRBV6-3 with TRBJ1-5; D unresolved. The CDR3 totals 13 residues. Trimming pared 0 bases from V and 4 bases from J, leaving 4 bases between. The germline V gene encodes CDR1 MNHEY and CDR2 SVGEGT. CDR3 sequence reads: CASSYSRNQPQHF. In nucleotides, the CDR3 is TGTGCCAGCAGTTACTCCCGGAATCAGCCCCAGCATTTT.

The gene calls are TRBV19 and TRBJ2-7; the D gene is possibly TRBD1 (6 bases). Trimming left V 5 bases short and J 0 bases short, with 11 bases between. Looked up from germline, CDR1 is LNHDA and CDR2 is SQIVND (reference sequence). This CDR3 comprises 14 residues. CDR3 region: CASSYRDISYEQYF. CDR3 DNA: TGTGCCAGTAGTTACCGGGACATCTCCTACGAGCAGTACTTC.

The chain couples TRBV5-5 to TRBJ1-2; D uncertain. Per germline, CDR1 SGHKS and CDR2 YYEKEE (reference sequence). Trimming stripped 0 bases from V and 5 bases from J, with 5 bases between. There are 12 residues in the CDR3. In DNA, the CDR3 is TGTGCCAGCAGCTTGGATAGATATGGCTACACCTTC. Amino acids: CASSLDRYGYTF. Full variable domain (rest looked up from reference TRBV5-5 and TRBJ1-2): DAGVTQSPTHLIKTRGQQVTLRCSPISGHKSVSWYQQVLGQGPQFIFQYYEKEERGRGNFPDRFSARQFPNYSSELNVNALLLGDSALYLCASSLDRYGYTFGSGTRLTVV.

The chain joins TRBV9 to TRBJ2-5; TRBD1 is a possible D gene (5 bases). The germline CDR1 and CDR2 sequences are SGDLS and YYNGEE. V was pared by 0 bases and J by 3 bases, with 6 bases between. This CDR3 comprises 13 residues. As DNA, the CDR3 is TGTGCCAGCAGCGTAGGGGGCGAAGAGACCCAGTACTTC. Translated: CASSVGGEETQYF. The complete variable domain, with remaining parts taken from reference TRBV9 and TRBJ2-5, reads DSGVTQTPKHLITATGQRVTLRCSPRSGDLSVYWYQQSLDQGLQFLIQYYNGEERAKGNILERFSAQQFPDLHSELNLSSLELGDSALYFCASSVGGEETQYFGPGTRLLVL.

V and J are TRBV6-5 and TRBJ2-7; a possible D gene is TRBD2 (5 bases). Trimming removed 8 bases at V and 6 bases at J, with 11 bases between. This CDR3 is 11 amino acids long. Germline assignment: CDR1 MNHEY and CDR2 SVGAGI. In DNA form, the CDR3 reads TGTGCCAGCGGGAGAGTTGGCGAGCAGTACTTC. Encoded protein: CASGRVGEQYF.

A single count supports this clone. The J gene is TRBJ2-7, the V gene TRBV30; 10 nucleotides match TRBD2. After removal of 3 bases from V and 3 bases from J, the junction contained 8 bases not matched to a gene. The germline CDR1 and CDR2 sequences are GTSNPN and SVGIG (reference sequence). CDR3 length: 15 amino acids. The CDR3 nucleotides are TGTGCCTGGAGAAACGAAGGACTAGCGGTCTACGAGCAGTACTTC. It encodes CAWRNEGLAVYEQYF.

This sequence joins TRBV12-3 or TRBV12-4 and TRBJ2-7, with 14 nucleotides matching TRBD2. This CDR3 has 13 amino acids. The J segment lost 7 bases and the V segment lost 10 bases, leaving 6 bases of the junction unmatched. The CDR3 sequence: CAIRLAGGQEQYF. In DNA, the CDR3 is TGTGCCATTAGACTAGCGGGAGGGCAGGAGCAGTACTTC.

The chain combines TRBV7-6 with TRBJ2-6; no definite D call. The CDR3 is 15 residues long. Trimming cost V 1 base and J 4 bases, with 8 bases left between them. Germline-derived CDR1 and CDR2 are SGHVS and FNYEAQ. The CDR3 loop is CASSLVDAGANVLTF. In DNA form, the CDR3 reads TGTGCCAGCAGCTTAGTCGATGCGGGGGCCAACGTCCTGACTTTC.

V and J are TRBV18 and TRBJ1-1; 7 nucleotides agree with TRBD1. The CDR3 loop spans 14 amino acids. Trimming cost V 3 bases and J 3 bases; bases outside gene matches: 4. The V gene's germline CDR1 is KGHSH and CDR2 LQKENI. The CDR3 DNA reads TGTGCCAGCTCACCGACAGGGCCGTACACTGAAGCTTTCTTT. Protein sequence: CASSPTGPYTEAFF. The full variable domain, rest sourced from reference TRBV18 and TRBJ1-1, is NAGVMQNPRHLVRRRGQEARLRCSPMKGHSHVYWYRQLPEEGLKFMVYLQKENIIDESGMPKERFSAEFPKEGPSILRIQQVVRGDSAAYFCASSPTGPYTEAFFGQGTRLTVV.

The J gene is TRBJ2-2, the V gene TRBV4-2; weak D call: TRBD1 (5 bases). Trimming pared 4 bases from V and 3 bases from J, leaving 15 bases between. Germline V CDR1 and CDR2: LGHNA, YNFKEQ. CDR3 size: 16 residues. CDR3 sequence reads: CASSRQLDRDTGELFF. DNA for the CDR3: TGTGCCAGCAGCCGACAGCTTGATCGAGACACCGGGGAGCTGTTTTTT.

Only one count was recorded for this clone. The chain is built from TRBV30 and TRBJ1-1; D unresolved. Per germline, CDR1 GTSNPN and CDR2 SVGIG (reference sequence). The CDR3 is 12 residues long. V lost 4 bases, J lost 4 bases, and 10 bases lay in between. DNA for the CDR3: TGTGCCTGGATTCGGACGACCACTGAAGCTTTCTTT. Translated, it gives CAWIRTTTEAFF. Drawing the rest from reference TRBV30 and TRBJ1-1, the complete variable domain is SQTIHQWPATLVQPVGSPLSLECTVEGTSNPNLYWYRQAAGRGLQLLFYSVGIGQISSEVPQNLSASRPQDRQFILSSKKLLLSDSGFYLCAWIRTTTEAFFGQGTRLTVV.

The V call is TRBV5-4, the J call TRBJ2-7, with D perhaps matching TRBD1 or TRBD2 (6 bases each). Trimming stripped 0 bases from V and 2 bases from J, with 12 bases between. The germline V gene encodes CDR1 SGHNT and CDR2 YYREEE (reference sequence). The CDR3 is made up of 15 amino acids. The CDR3 region has the DNA TGTGCCAGCAGCTTGGGAGGAGGGACAACCTACGAGCAGTACTTC. Translated, it gives CASSLGGGTTYEQYF.

The genes are TRBV4-3 and TRBJ1-2, with 11 positions matching TRBD1. The CDR3 spans 16 residues. Germline CDR1 reads LGHNA; CDR2 reads YSLEER. Losses at the gene ends were 0 bases for V and 8 bases for J; bases not matched to a gene: 8. In DNA, the CDR3 is TGCGCCAGCAGCCAAGATTCAGGACAGGGGGCGCGAGGCTACACCTTC. Translating it yields CASSQDSGQGARGYTF.

This chain links TRBV27 with TRBJ1-4; maybe TRBD1 (6 bases). The germline gives CDR1 MNHEY, CDR2 SMNVEV (reference sequence). This CDR3 spans 19 amino acids. The germline V and J ends were trimmed by 2 bases and 7 bases, with 26 bases remaining between them. Here the CDR3 DNA reads TGTGCCAGCAGTTTAACCCCTGTATCTAGGGGGGGAGGGGCTGAAAAACTGTTTTTT. Amino acid sequence: CASSLTPVSRGGGAEKLFF. Variable domain in full (rest from reference TRBV27 and TRBJ1-4): EAQVTQNPRYLITVTGKKLTVTCSQNMNHEYMSWYRQDPGLGLRQIYYSMNVEVTDKGDVPEGYKVSRKEKRNFPLILESPSPNQTSLYFCASSLTPVSRGGGAEKLFFGSGTQLSVL.

The rearrangement joins TRBV21-1 to TRBJ1-1. TRBV21-1 is a documented pseudogene. CDR3 length: 13 amino acids. CDR3: CASSKEGEPEAFF. As DNA, the CDR3 is TGTGCCAGCAGCAAAGAAGGAGAACCTGAAGCTTTCTTT.

This clone has only one observation. Other DNA variants within this sample encode the same CDR3. The chain employs TRBV5-1 and TRBJ2-1, with 11 bases fitting TRBD2. Germline V gene data show CDR1 as SGHRS and CDR2 as YFSETQ. This CDR3 has 15 residues. J was trimmed by 5 bases and V by 0 bases; bases with no gene match: 1. CDR3 DNA: TGCGCCAGCAGCTTGGGACTAGCGGGGAACAATGAGCAGTTCTTC. Encoded protein: CASSLGLAGNNEQFF.

The rearrangement links TRBV9 to TRBJ2-7; 7 bases are a match to TRBD1. This CDR3 contains 14 residues. The germline V gene encodes CDR1 SGDLS and CDR2 YYNGEE. J lost 2 bases, V lost 0 bases, and 2 bases had no gene match. CDR3 in DNA: TGTGCCAGCAGCGTAGGGGGGACAGCCTACGAGCAGTACTTC. Its protein product is CASSVGGTAYEQYF.